Presented here are 4 T cell receptor beta chains from one specimen sequenced in a study of shared clonotypes between healthy human individuals. This table comes from immunoSEQ multiplex PCR, and its TCRdb copy is limited to in-frame clones, with some not included. The sample includes approximately 940,000 clones, over 60% seen only once; the top ten take approximately 1.5%. The specimen sequenced was memory CD4+ T cells sorted from blood. Subset specified: CD45RA-negative fraction. The receptors derive from a man aged 18 to 30 in good health.

Here the CDR3 reads CASSGWAMTGGSADTQYF. In nucleotides, the CDR3 is TGTGCCAGCAGTGGCTGGGCGATGACAGGGGGTTCCGCAGATACGCAGTATTTT. V is TRBV25-1 and J is TRBJ2-3, with TRBD1 matching over 9 bases. Germline V gene lookup returns CDR1 MGHDK and CDR2 SYGVNS. This CDR3 comprises 18 residues. Trimming took 4 bases from V and 4 from J; bases not matched to a gene: 15.

This chain connects TRBV19 to TRBJ2-3, with 11 bases matching TRBD2. This CDR3 region has 15 residues. Losses at the gene ends were 8 bases for V and 3 bases for J; bases not matched to a gene: 7. CDR1 LNHDA and CDR2 SQIVND come from the germline V gene (reference sequence). The DNA of the CDR3 is TGTGCCAGTGCCGGCATAGCGGGAGGGACAGATACGCAGTATTTT. Translation: CASAGIAGGTDTQYF.

V is TRBV5-1 and J is TRBJ1-5; no clear D. With 0 bases removed from V and 3 bases from J, the gap between germline ends came to 7 bases. Germline lookup yields CDR1 SGHRS and CDR2 YFSETQ. The CDR3 is 14 amino acids. The CDR3 sequence is CASSLGEYNQPQHF. CDR3 DNA sequence: TGCGCCAGCAGCTTGGGAGAATACAATCAGCCCCAGCATTTT.

This clone appeared many times. The gene calls are TRBV30 and TRBJ1-1; D gene ambiguous. The CDR3 spans 10 residues. Trimming shortened V by 6 bases and J by 6 bases, and 8 bases separated the two germline ends. CDR1 and CDR2 from the germline V gene are GTSNPN and SVGIG (reference sequence). The CDR3 is CACPGAEAFF. The CDR3 region has the DNA TGTGCCTGCCCCGGGGCTGAAGCTTTCTTT.